The 2 T cell receptor beta chains below were found in one sample sequenced in a study of PD-1 blockade in classical Hodgkin lymphoma. Documented time point: cycle 4 day 1 (C4D1), after five to seven weeks of nivolumab. All patients relapsed after autologous stem cell transplantation, and brentuximab vedotin exposure varied. Assay used: immunoSEQ multiplex PCR; TCRdb lists only in-frame clones, some missing. The sample holds 23,000 or so clones, approximately 70% seen once. The specimen was peripheral blood mononuclear cells (PBMCs), collected before the fourth cycle of nivolumab. These receptors all stem from a human donor with classical Hodgkin lymphoma.

This clone was picked up a small number of times. The rearrangement links TRBV11-2 to TRBJ2-3; D not certain. The CDR3 is 15 residues long. Trimming took 0 bases from V and 6 from J, leaving 13 bases between them. CDR1 is SGHAT and CDR2 is FQNNGV in the germline V gene. CDR3 sequence: CASSLDLITRDTQYF. As DNA, the CDR3 is TGTGCCAGCAGCTTAGATCTTATAACCCGGGATACGCAGTATTTT.

The chain carries TRBV6-5 and TRBJ1-1; TRBD1 is a possible D gene (5 bases). CDR3 size: 14 residues. V lost 6 bases and J lost 4, with 15 bases in between. CDR1 is MNHEY and CDR2 is SVGAGI in the germline V gene. The CDR3 coding sequence is TGTGCCAGCAGCTATGACCCTGGGACCACTGAAGCTTTCTTT. Translation: CASSYDPGTTEAFF.